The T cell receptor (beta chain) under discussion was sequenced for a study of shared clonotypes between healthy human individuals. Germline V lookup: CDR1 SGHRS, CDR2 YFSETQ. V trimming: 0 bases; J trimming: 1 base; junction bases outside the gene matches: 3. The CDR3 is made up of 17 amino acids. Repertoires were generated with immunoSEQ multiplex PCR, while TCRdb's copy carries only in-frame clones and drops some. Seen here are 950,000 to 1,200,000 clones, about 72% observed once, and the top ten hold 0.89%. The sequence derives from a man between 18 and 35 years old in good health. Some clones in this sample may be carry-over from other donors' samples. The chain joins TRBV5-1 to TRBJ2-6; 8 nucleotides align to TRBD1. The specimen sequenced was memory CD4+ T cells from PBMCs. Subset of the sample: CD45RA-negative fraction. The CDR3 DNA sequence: TGCGCCAGCAGCTTGGCCAGACAGGGGTCTGGGGCCAACGTCCTGACTTTC. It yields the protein CASSLARQGSGANVLTF.